This T cell receptor beta chain was recorded in a study of blood T cell repertoires in COVID-19. Sequencing used immunoSEQ multiplex PCR; TCRdb keeps in-frame clones, though not all of them. This table has 220,000 or so clones, about 80% appearing once. The source material was peripheral blood. This receptor was obtained from a woman aged 25 to 39 who had recovered from COVID-19.

The CDR3 sequence is CASSQTRSEQFF. The CDR3 region has the DNA TGTGCCAGCAGTCAGACTAGATCCGAGCAGTTCTTC. The rearrangement uses TRBV12-3 or TRBV12-4 and TRBJ2-1, with D possibly being TRBD2 (6 bases). The CDR3 covers 12 residues. V was shortened by 5 bases and J by 10 bases, with 12 bases between the two germline ends.